A single sample is the source of the 23 T cell receptor beta chains below, sequenced in a study of naive and memory T cell subsets. Both TRBC1 and TRBC2 were covered by a beta constant-region primer of two equimolar oligonucleotides. TCRdb fed the UMI-ligation and nested PCR reads into MiXCR, producing one record per CDR3 protein. In the table there are about 150,000 distinct CDR3 sequences, about 17% of which are singletons. The sequenced sample was naive CD4+ T cells from blood. These receptors all stem from a human donor in good health.

In its sample, this clonotype was seen a few times. V is TRBV20-1 and J is TRBJ1-4; tentative D call: TRBD1 (6 bases). Looked up from germline, CDR1 is DFQATT and CDR2 is SNEGSKA (reference sequence). V lost 6 bases and J 10 bases, leaving 18 bases between the germline ends. This CDR3 contains 13 residues. The CDR3 bases are TGCAGTGCCCTGGGGGCAGGGGAAGCAAAACTGTTTTTT. Its translation: CSALGAGEAKLFF.

In its sample, this clonotype was seen a few times. The chain combines TRBV4-2 with TRBJ2-1, with 11 bases fitting TRBD2. CDR3 size: 14 residues. V gave up 0 bases and J gave up 15 bases; unmatched junction bases: 7. Germline CDR1 is LGHNA and CDR2 is YNFKEQ. The CDR3 coding sequence is TGTGCCAGCAGCCAAGATCGGACTAGCGGGTTGCGGTTCTTC. The encoded protein is CASSQDRTSGLRFF.

The chain links TRBV29-1 to TRBJ2-5, with 8 bases aligning to TRBD1. CDR1 is SQVTM, CDR2 ANQGSEA, per germline. The CDR3 length is 13 residues. The V and J ends lost 0 bases and 5 bases, in that order; junction bases with no gene match: 2. In DNA form, the CDR3 reads TGCAGCGTTGAAGATACAGGGGGGGAGACCCAGTACTTC. Its protein is CSVEDTGGETQYF.

This clonotype came up a few times. The V gene is TRBV5-1, the J gene TRBJ2-3, with 10 bases aligning to TRBD2. V was pared by 1 base and J by 2 bases, with 4 bases of the junction left unmatched. Germline CDR1 SGHRS, CDR2 YFSETQ. The CDR3 has 16 residues. CDR3 loop: CASSLSLAGPTDTQYF. Here the CDR3 DNA reads TGCGCCAGCAGCTTGTCACTAGCGGGACCCACAGATACGCAGTATTTT.

The chain recombines TRBV20-1 with TRBJ2-2; D is possibly TRBD2 (5 bases). The germline V gene has CDR1 DFQATT and CDR2 SNEGSKA (reference sequence). V was pared by 3 bases and J by 2 bases, with 13 bases between. The CDR3 sequence is 15 residues long. The CDR3 DNA is TGCAGTGCTAGTGAGGGAGAGCGAAACACCGGGGAGCTGTTTTTT. Its protein is CSASEGERNTGELFF.

A few counts support this clonotype. This chain uses TRBV6-1 with TRBJ2-3; tentatively, D is TRBD2 (6 bases). Germline loops: CDR1 MNHNS, CDR2 SASEGT. The CDR3 is made up of 14 amino acids. Trimming stripped 6 bases from V and 8 bases from J, with 18 bases between. The CDR3 protein is CASRPGLTTTTQYF. The CDR3 region has the DNA TGTGCCAGCAGGCCGGGACTTACGACTACTACGCAGTATTTT.

The chain is built from TRBV3-1 and TRBJ2-7, with TRBD1 matching 7 bases. This CDR3 is built from 18 residues. With 6 bases clipped from V and 3 bases from J, the junction kept 20 bases outside the gene matches. Germline lookup yields CDR1 LGHDT and CDR2 YNNKEL (reference sequence). CDR3 nucleotides: TGTGCCAGCAGTCCTGGACAGGCGGCAGGGATCCATTACTACGAGCAGTACTTC. Amino acid sequence: CASSPGQAAGIHYYEQYF.

The V call is TRBV19, the J call TRBJ1-2, with 8 positions matching TRBD1. The CDR3 totals 13 residues. V was pared by 5 bases and J by 7 bases, with 6 bases of the junction left unmatched. Germline V lookup: CDR1 LNHDA, CDR2 SQIVND (reference sequence). DNA for the CDR3: TGTGCCAGTAGTTTAGCAGGGGGCGCTGGCTACACCTTC. This encodes CASSLAGGAGYTF.

J is TRBJ1-2 and V is TRBV30; TRBD1 matches 7 bases. Unmatched junction bases numbered 0, after V lost 1 base and J lost 4 bases. Per germline, CDR1 GTSNPN and CDR2 SVGIG (reference sequence). This CDR3 is 12 amino acids long. CDR3 nucleotide sequence: TGTGCCTGGAGTGGACAGGGCTATGGCTACACCTTC. This sequence encodes CAWSGQGYGYTF.

This clonotype was observed a handful of times. The J gene is TRBJ1-6, the V gene TRBV12-3 or TRBV12-4; TRBD1 might be the D (5 bases). The CDR3 consists of 13 residues. Trimming left V 6 bases short and J 8 bases short, with 11 bases between. The CDR3 sequence is CASRTRADSPLHF. The CDR3 DNA sequence: TGTGCCAGCAGGACCAGGGCGGATTCACCCCTCCACTTT.

CDR3 sequence reads: CAISGGSGSYEQYF. CDR3 DNA: TGTGCCATCAGTGGCGGTAGCGGGAGTTACGAGCAGTACTTC. J is TRBJ2-7 and V is TRBV10-3; TRBD2 matches at 9 bases. Trimming removed 4 bases from V and 4 bases from J; junction bases left unmatched: 5. This CDR3 is built from 14 residues. Germline CDR1 and CDR2: ENHRY and SYGVKD.

The chain is built from TRBV30 and TRBJ1-2; 7 positions agree with TRBD1. CDR1 and CDR2 from the germline V gene are GTSNPN and SVGIG (reference sequence). Trimming at V came to 0 bases and at J to 8 bases, leaving 9 bases not matched to a gene. The CDR3 is 14 residues long. The CDR3 loop is CAWSVLVGGSGYTF. The CDR3 coding sequence is TGTGCCTGGAGTGTACTTGTAGGGGGCAGCGGCTACACCTTC.

The table lists this clonotype with a few counts. The chain couples TRBV6-5 to TRBJ2-1, with 7 bases that match TRBD1. With V trimmed by 2 bases and J by 3 bases, 7 bases remained unmatched. The CDR3 runs to 16 residues. Germline-derived CDR1 and CDR2 are MNHEY and SVGAGI. In DNA form, the CDR3 reads TGTGCCAGCAGTTACGGCGACAGGGAGTACTACAATGAGCAGTTCTTC. As protein: CASSYGDREYYNEQFF.

V usage is TRBV20-1 and J usage is TRBJ2-3; D may be TRBD1 or TRBD2 (5 bases each). Trimming pared 5 bases from V and 2 bases from J, leaving 17 bases between. This CDR3 has 15 residues. Germline V lookup: CDR1 DFQATT, CDR2 SNEGSKA (reference sequence). This chain's CDR3 is CSAPRDHQFTDTQYF. The CDR3, as DNA: TGCAGTGCTCCCCGGGACCACCAATTCACAGATACGCAGTATTTT.

This clonotype was picked up a small number of times. This rearrangement joins TRBV5-1 to TRBJ2-1; 8 bases map to TRBD2. V lost 0 bases, J lost 7 bases, and 6 bases stayed unmatched. The CDR3 spans 15 residues. The germline gives CDR1 SGHRS, CDR2 YFSETQ. The CDR3 spells CASSLGAGVSNEQFF. In DNA, the CDR3 is TGCGCCAGCAGCTTGGGAGCGGGAGTATCAAATGAGCAGTTCTTC.

This clonotype was seen a handful of times. The chain couples TRBV30 to TRBJ1-6; D not resolved. This CDR3 region has 15 residues. Trimming left V 8 bases short and J 6 bases short, with 20 bases between. Germline loops: CDR1 GTSNPN, CDR2 SVGIG (reference sequence). This CDR3 is CAGIGYQQVNSPLHF. DNA of the CDR3: TGTGCCGGGATTGGGTATCAGCAAGTTAATTCACCCCTCCACTTT.

The V and J genes are TRBV6-2 or TRBV6-3 and TRBJ1-5, with 9 bases that match TRBD1. The CDR3 totals 15 residues. Per the germline V gene, CDR1 is MNHEY and CDR2 is SVGEGT. J was trimmed by 6 bases and V by 6 bases; bases with no gene match: 9. CDR3 bases: TGTGCCAGCAGACTCCGGGACAGGGACTTTCAGCCCCAGCATTTT. Translation gives CASRLRDRDFQPQHF.

A few counts support this clonotype. V gene TRBV3-1 combines with J gene TRBJ2-7, with D unresolved. CDR1 LGHDT and CDR2 YNNKEL come from the germline V gene (reference sequence). The CDR3 runs to 13 residues. V was shortened by 0 bases and J by 3 bases, with 6 bases between the two germline ends. This chain's CDR3 is CASSQEGSYEQYF. CDR3 DNA sequence: TGTGCCAGCAGCCAAGAGGGCAGCTACGAGCAGTACTTC.

This clonotype showed up just a few times. This chain connects TRBV2 to TRBJ2-2, with 7 bases lining up with TRBD2. This CDR3 contains 16 residues. Per the germline V gene, CDR1 is SNHLY and CDR2 is FYNNEI. V was clipped by 3 bases and J by 1 base; unmatched bases: 5. CDR3 sequence: CASSEWGTKNTGELFF. The CDR3 DNA sequence: TGTGCCAGCAGTGAGTGGGGGACTAAGAACACCGGGGAGCTGTTTTTT.

The chain couples TRBV18 to TRBJ1-4; possibly TRBD1 for D (5 bases). Germline V gene lookup returns CDR1 KGHSH and CDR2 LQKENI. V lost 4 bases and J 6 bases, leaving 9 bases between the germline ends. The CDR3 has 13 amino acids. The CDR3 loop is CASSRGQDEKLFF. The CDR3 nucleotides are TGTGCCAGCTCACGCGGACAAGATGAAAAACTGTTTTTT.

This clonotype showed up just a few times. V and J are TRBV7-9 and TRBJ2-7, with 8 bases that match TRBD2. The CDR3 runs 13 residues. Germline trimming cut 5 bases from V and 6 bases from J; bases unmatched to any gene: 6. Germline V gene sequence: CDR1 SEHNR, CDR2 FQNEAQ (reference sequence). The DNA of the CDR3 is TGTGCCAGCAGCCCCGGGACTAGAGGCGAGCAGTACTTC. It yields the protein CASSPGTRGEQYF.

This clonotype was detected only a few times. The chain has TRBV4-2 and TRBJ2-1; 7 nucleotides align to TRBD2. This CDR3 region has 17 residues. V lost 4 bases and J lost 2; bases outside the gene matches: 11. Germline loops: CDR1 LGHNA, CDR2 YNFKEQ. The CDR3, as DNA: TGTGCCAGCAGCCTCTGGGTATCTAGCGGAGCCTACAATGAGCAGTTCTTC. It specifies CASSLWVSSGAYNEQFF.

Concerning this clonotype: Mismatch with germline at one junction end may stem from a read error. CDR3 residues: CDSSQVAAGSINYGYTF. In nucleotides, the CDR3 is TGCGACAGCAGCCAAGTTGCGGCAGGGTCTATTAACTATGGCTACACCTTC. V and J are TRBV4-1 and TRBJ1-2; a possible D gene is TRBD1 (5 bases). This CDR3 has 17 amino acids. Germline V gene data show CDR1 as MGHRA and CDR2 as YSYEKL.